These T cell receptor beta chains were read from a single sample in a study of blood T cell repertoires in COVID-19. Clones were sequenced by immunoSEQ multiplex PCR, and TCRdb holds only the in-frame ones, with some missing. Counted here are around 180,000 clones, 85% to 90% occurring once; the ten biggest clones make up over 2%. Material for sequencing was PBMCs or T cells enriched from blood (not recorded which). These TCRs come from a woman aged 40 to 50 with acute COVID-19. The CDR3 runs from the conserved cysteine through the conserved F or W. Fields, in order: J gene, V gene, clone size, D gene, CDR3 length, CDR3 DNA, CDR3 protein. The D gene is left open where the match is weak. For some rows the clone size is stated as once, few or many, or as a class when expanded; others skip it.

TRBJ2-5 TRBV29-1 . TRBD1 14 TGCAGCGTTAATCCACAGGGGGTTCAAGAGACCCAGTACTTC CSVNPQGVQETQYF
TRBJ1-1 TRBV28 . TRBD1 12 TGTGCCAGCAGTTTGGCAGGGGGTCAAGCTTTCTTT CASSLAGGQAFF
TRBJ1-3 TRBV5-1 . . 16 TGCGCCAGCAGCTTTGGGGGCGGTGGATCTGGAAACACCATATATTTT CASSFGGGGSGNTIYF
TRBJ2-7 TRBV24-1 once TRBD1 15 TGTGCCACCAGTGGAGCCGGGACAGGGTTGGTCGAGCAGTACTTC CATSGAGTGLVEQYF
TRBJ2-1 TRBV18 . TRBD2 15 TGTGCCAGCTCACCAGGTAGCGGGGGTCCCGATGAGCAGTTCTTC CASSPGSGGPDEQFF
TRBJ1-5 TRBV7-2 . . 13 TGTGCCAGCAGCTTAGGGCAGGGTGAGCCCCAGCATTTT CASSLGQGEPQHF
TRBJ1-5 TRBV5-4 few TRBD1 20 TGTGCCAGCAGCTCGGGGAGGGACAGGGGCAATCGGGCGGGCAATCAGCCCCAGCATTTT CASSSGRDRGNRAGNQPQHF
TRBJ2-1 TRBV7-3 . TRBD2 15 TGTGCCAGCAGCTTAGCCGCGACTAGCCTGAATGAGCAGTTCTTC CASSLAATSLNEQFF
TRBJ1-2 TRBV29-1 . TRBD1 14 TGCAGCGTTGAACCACAGGGGACCCCGAAGGGCTACACCTTC CSVEPQGTPKGYTF
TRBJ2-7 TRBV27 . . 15 TGTGCCAGCAGTACTGCCACTAAAGCCTACTACGAGCAGTACTTC CASSTATKAYYEQYF
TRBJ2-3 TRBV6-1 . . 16 TGTGCCAGCAGTGAAAACAGGGCGTATAGCACAGATACGCAGTATTTT CASSENRAYSTDTQYF
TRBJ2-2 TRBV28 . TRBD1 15 TGTGCCAGCAGCTCAGGGGGTTCGGACACCGGGGAGCTGTTTTTT CASSSGGSDTGELFF
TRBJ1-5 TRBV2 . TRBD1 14 TGTGCCAGCAGTCTACAGGGGCAGAATCAGCCCCAGCATTTT CASSLQGQNQPQHF
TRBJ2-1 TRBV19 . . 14 TGTGCCAGTAGACCTACAGGGTACAGCAATGAGCAGTTCTTC CASRPTGYSNEQFF
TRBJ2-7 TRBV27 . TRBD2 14 TGTGCCAGCAGTCCTAGCGGGGGGCGGTGGGAGCAGTACTTC CASSPSGGRWEQYF
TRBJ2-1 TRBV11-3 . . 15 TGTGCCAGCAGCCGTCAGGGGTCCCTTTACAATGAGCAGTTCTTC CASSRQGSLYNEQFF
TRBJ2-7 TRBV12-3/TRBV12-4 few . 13 TGTGCCAGCAGTCCGACAGGTTCCTACGAGCAGTACTTC CASSPTGSYEQYF
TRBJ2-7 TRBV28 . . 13 TGTGCCAGCAGTTCGCAGGTGCCAGGCGAGCAGTACTTC CASSSQVPGEQYF
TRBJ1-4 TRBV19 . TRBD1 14 TGTGCCAGCGGGACAGGGCCAACTAATGAAAAACTGTTTTTT CASGTGPTNEKLFF
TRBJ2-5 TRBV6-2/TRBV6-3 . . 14 TGTGCCAGCAGTTACGTGGGGAGACAAGAGACCCAGTACTTC CASSYVGRQETQYF
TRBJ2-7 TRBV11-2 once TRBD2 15 TGTGCCAGCAGCTTAGTTAGCGGGGGGGCCTACGAGCAGTACTTC CASSLVSGGAYEQYF
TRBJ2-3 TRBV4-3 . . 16 TGCGCCAGCAGCCAAGGGACGGGAAGTCAGACAGATACGCAGTATTTT CASSQGTGSQTDTQYF
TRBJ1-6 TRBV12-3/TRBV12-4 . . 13 TGTGCCAGCAGTTTAGGCAGAAATTCACCCCTCCACTTT CASSLGRNSPLHF
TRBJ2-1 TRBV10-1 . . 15 TGCGCCAGCAGTCCGAGTCGGCTAGCCCACAATGAGCAGTTCTTC CASSPSRLAHNEQFF
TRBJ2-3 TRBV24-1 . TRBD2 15 TGTGCCACCAGTGATCCCCGAAAGGGAGGGTATACGCAGTATTTT CATSDPRKGGYTQYF
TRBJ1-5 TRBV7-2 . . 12 TGTGCCAGCAGCTCTGGCACTCAGCCCCAGCATTTT CASSSGTQPQHF
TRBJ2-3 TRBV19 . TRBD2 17 TGTGCCAGTAGTTCGACGGGACTAGCGGTTTCAACAGATACGCAGTATTTT CASSSTGLAVSTDTQYF
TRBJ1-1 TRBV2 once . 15 TGTGCCAGCAATAGCCCCCAGGGGCAGGGCACTGAAGCTTTCTTT CASNSPQGQGTEAFF
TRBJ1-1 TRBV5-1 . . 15 TGCGCCAGCAGCTTGAGTATCGAGGGCATGAGTGAAGCTTTCTTT CASSLSIEGMSEAFF
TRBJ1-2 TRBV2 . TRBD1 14 TGTGCCAGCTCCGGGACAGGGGGTTTTCTCGGCTACACCTTC CASSGTGGFLGYTF
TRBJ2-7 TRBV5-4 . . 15 TGTGCCAGCAGCTTTGAGCCCTTGAGCTCCTACGAGCAGTACTTC CASSFEPLSSYEQYF
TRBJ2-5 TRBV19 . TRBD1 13 TGTGCCAGTAACAACAGGGGGGAAGAGACCCAGTACTTC CASNNRGEETQYF
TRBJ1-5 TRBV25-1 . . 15 TGTGCCAGCAGTGAGGTCGGTGATAGCAATCAGCCCCAGCATTTT CASSEVGDSNQPQHF
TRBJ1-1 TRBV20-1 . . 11 TGCAGTGCTATCGACAGTGCTGAAGCTTTCTTT CSAIDSAEAFF
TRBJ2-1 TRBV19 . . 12 TGTGCCAGTAGATGGGAGGGGGATGAGCAGTTCTTC CASRWEGDEQFF
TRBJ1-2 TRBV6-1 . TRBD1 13 TGTGCCAGCAGTGACAGGGGGCCCTATGGCTACACCTTC CASSDRGPYGYTF
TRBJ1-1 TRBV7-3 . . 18 TGTGCCAGCAGCTTAACAGCGGTGGGGGAGGGACCGAACACTGAAGCTTTCTTT CASSLTAVGEGPNTEAFF
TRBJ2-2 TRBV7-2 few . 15 TGTGCCAGCAGCTTACAACAGAGTTTCACCGGGGAGCTGTTTTTT CASSLQQSFTGELFF
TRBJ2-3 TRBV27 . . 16 TGTGCCAGTCATTCGTTCGGGGTTCCCATGGGAGATACGCAGTATTTT CASHSFGVPMGDTQYF
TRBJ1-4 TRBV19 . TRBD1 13 TGTGCCAGCCGGGACAGGGTTAACGAAAAACTGTTTTTT CASRDRVNEKLFF
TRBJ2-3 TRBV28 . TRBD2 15 TGTGCCAGCAGTTCCCCTAGCGGGGAAGGAGATACGCAGTATTTT CASSSPSGEGDTQYF
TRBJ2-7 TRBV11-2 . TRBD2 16 TGTGCCAGCAGCTCCCCTAGCGGGGGGGCTTCATACGAGCAGTACTTC CASSSPSGGASYEQYF
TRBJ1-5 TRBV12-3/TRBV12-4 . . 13 TGTGCCAGCACCACGCGGGGTGCGGAGCCCCAGCATTTT CASTTRGAEPQHF
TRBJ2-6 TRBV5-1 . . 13 TGCGCCAGCAGCTTGTATGGGGCCAACGTCCTGACTTTC CASSLYGANVLTF
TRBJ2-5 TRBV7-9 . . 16 TGTGCCAGCAGCTTCTCCAGGGGCGGACGCGATGAGACCCAGTACTTC CASSFSRGGRDETQYF
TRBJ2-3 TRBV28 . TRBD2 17 TGTGCCAGCAGTACGGGGATAGCGGGGCGTAGCACAGATACGCAGTATTTT CASSTGIAGRSTDTQYF
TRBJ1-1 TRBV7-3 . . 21 TGTGCCAGCAGCTTGGGGATGAAGGGTGGGGACACAGAAGGGGTGAACACTGAAGCTTTCTTT CASSLGMKGGDTEGVNTEAFF
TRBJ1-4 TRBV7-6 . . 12 TGTGCCAGCAGCCCCTTTAATGAAAAACTGTTTTTT CASSPFNEKLFF
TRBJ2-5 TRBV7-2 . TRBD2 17 TGTGCCAGCAGCCTCGCGGGACTAGCGGCGACAGGAGAGACCCAGTACTTC CASSLAGLAATGETQYF
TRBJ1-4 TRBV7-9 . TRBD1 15 TGTGCCAGCAGCCGCGGACAGGGGGTTAATGAAAAACTGTTTTTT CASSRGQGVNEKLFF